This T cell receptor beta chain originates from a study of Ad26.COV2.S vaccination and SARS-CoV-2 variants (dated by TCRdb to the early 2020s). Describing the broader study: Vaccine-arm donors came from COV1001, a multicentre, randomized, double-blind, placebo-controlled phase I-IIa trial of Ad26.COV2.S in healthy adults. Ad26.COV2.S was given intramuscularly at 5x10^10 or 1x10^11 viral particles, as a single shot or as two shots 56 days apart. TCRbeta repertoire sequencing was used to assess the specificity and breadth of SARS-CoV-2-reactive T cell receptors after Ad26.COV2.S vaccination. The TCR-sequenced set comprised approximately 30 samples: around 20 Ad26.COV2.S vaccine recipients, 5 placebo recipients and 8 SARS-CoV-2 convalescent individuals. Trial participants were randomized into five groups of five, in which low-dose or high-dose Ad26.COV2.S was given once or twice, or placebo was given on both occasions. Investigators did not know the trial group allocation while performing experiments and assessing outcomes.

Looking up the germline V gene yields CDR1 MDHEN and CDR2 SYDVKM. Trimming removed 3 bases from V and 9 bases from J, leaving 12 bases between the germline ends. The CDR3 spans 14 residues, from the cysteine through the phenylalanine. Of the read, only the CDR3 DNA is kept; its 42 bases are in frame from base 1. The immunoSEQ Assay was the method used to sequence TCRbeta CDR3 regions. After extraction, genomic DNA underwent amplification by bias-controlled multiplex PCR, followed by high-throughput sequencing. Under the source paper's analysis protocol: Collapsing and filtering of sequences were performed to quantify the absolute abundance of each unique TCRbeta CDR3 region. T cell fraction was estimated by normalizing TCRbeta template counts to usable DNA, which was measured by amplifying reference genes present in all nucleated cells. Repertoire TCRs were annotated as SARS-CoV-2-specific by exact matching of V gene, CDR3 amino acid sequence and J gene to a known reactive TCR set. The reference SARS-CoV-2 TCR set was obtained from MIRA and was filtered for enrichment in COVID-19-positive ImmuneCODE repertoires, whereby public or cross-reactive TCRs were removed. Based on the MIRA antigens, annotated TCRs were further analysed at the level of specific ORF or position within ORF. Breadth was defined as the number of annotated unique rearrangements divided by the total number of unique productive rearrangements, and depth was defined as the summed frequency of the annotated unique rearrangements. Two-sided Wilcoxon rank-sum tests were applied when comparing TCR breadth between groups. What TCRdb holds here is the immuneACCESS table cut down to in-frame rearrangements. Part of the clones is not present; checked against another copy, under half of the missing clones reflect an unresolved V gene, and the others are unexplained. V and J calls and clone size follow that table, whereas D and trimming were derived from the DNA. Here the sample has 430,000 or so clones; 80% to 95% occur a single time. 9.5% to 15% of the sample goes to the ten largest clones.

General study outcomes and caveats: The study was not powered for comparison of responses between vaccine doses or regimens. After vaccination, spike-specific CD8+ and CD4+ T cell responses were reported to show substantial breadth. Vaccine and placebo recipients had comparable non-spike TCR breadth, which fits with the vaccine containing only spike. It was noted by the authors that total T cell responses may have been underestimated by the TCR breadth and depth analyses. Spike-specific TCR breadth was higher in Ad26.COV2.S recipients than in placebo recipients (P = 0.0014).

The treatment or condition label on this specimen signifies: 15 to 20 received Ad26.COV2.S at low or high dose, single or two shots; five or six received placebo; per-sample allocation not given. Repertoires of vaccine and placebo recipients were sequenced from samples taken on day 63 after the first injection. Between 29 July and 7 August 2020, Cohort 1b enrolled some 25 adults aged 18-55 years at one site in Boston, USA. As a vaccine, Ad26.COV2.S was a replication-incompetent adenovirus type 26 vector that expressed a prefusion-stabilized SARS-CoV-2 spike protein derived from the original Wuhan strain. With regard to this clone: Its antigen target is currently unknown. Base qualities are missing; no much larger clone stands one base away.

The origin of this receptor is a person between 18 and 59 years old who received the Ad26.COV2.S COVID-19 vaccine or a placebo. The sequenced sample was peripheral blood, obtained in a trial of Ad26.COV2.S vaccine versus placebo. The V gene is TRBV28 and the J gene is TRBJ1-6; a confident D gene designation cannot be given. CDR3 sequence: CASSFVRYGSPLHF. The sequenced DNA is TGTGCCAGCAGTTTCGTTAGGTATGGTTCACCCCTCCACTTT.